The entry below gives a single T cell receptor (beta chain) sequence along with its context. Original analysis: Nucleated cell number was recorded as an estimate derived from reference gene primer amplification. Sequencing was performed with immunoSEQ multiplex PCR; in TCRdb, only in-frame clones are kept and a portion is missing. For V, J and clone size, that table is used; D and trimming come from the DNA. The sample gives 250,000 to 400,000 clones, about nine tenths of which show up once; 1% is in the top ten. The data derive from a study of blood T cell repertoires in COVID-19. Study as a whole: Both acute and convalescent COVID-19 samples were obtained from the United States, Italy and Spain. Sources were T cells, B-cell-depleted T cells, or PBMCs; the material itself was cDNA or gDNA.

Germline CDR1 and CDR2: MGHRA and YSYEKL. The CDR3 is made up of 17 amino acids. The trim removed 0 bases at V and 6 bases at J, leaving 9 bases unmatched. The receptor's source is a man aged 50 or older with active or convalescent COVID-19. The V call is TRBV4-1, the J call TRBJ2-1, with 9 positions matching TRBD1. Sequences were obtained from peripheral blood. DNA for the CDR3: TGCGCCAGCAGCCAAGATCTGGGACAGGGAATCGGCAATGAGCAGTTCTTC. It codes for CASSQDLGQGIGNEQFF.